The clone carrying this T cell receptor beta chain was counted ten times or more. Its antigen is currently unknown. From germline, CDR1 is GTSNPN and CDR2 SVGIG (reference sequence). CDR3 size: 15 residues. V was trimmed by 4 bases and J by 2 bases, leaving 17 bases between them. The data were taken from a study of T cells in Graves' hyperthyroidism and ophthalmopathy. Study results and caveats: With a median lead of approximately 6.4 months before onset, the model predicted ophthalmopathy.

Hyperthyroidism in the patients, aged 18 to 65, was newly diagnosed and under 2 months in duration. Fresh peripheral blood, 10 ml, was the source of the PBMCs. RNA transcripts were the template for amplifying TCR beta CDR3 regions. Carried out on the TCR CDR3, a first-round RT-PCR used the HTBI primer set. TCRdb re-derived calls from the multiplex PCR reads in MiXCR, one entry per CDR3 protein. The profile shows some 600,000 distinct CDR3 sequences, approximately 14% of them singletons. Material for sequencing was blood. The receptor comes from a young woman with Graves' hyperthyroidism that later progressed to Graves' ophthalmopathy. The gene calls are TRBV30 and TRBJ1-2, with a tentative D call TRBD1 (5 bases). The CDR3 sequence: CAWIRAGRRNYGYTF. The CDR3 DNA sequence: TGTGCCTGGATTAGAGCGGGACGTCGGAACTATGGCTACACCTTC.